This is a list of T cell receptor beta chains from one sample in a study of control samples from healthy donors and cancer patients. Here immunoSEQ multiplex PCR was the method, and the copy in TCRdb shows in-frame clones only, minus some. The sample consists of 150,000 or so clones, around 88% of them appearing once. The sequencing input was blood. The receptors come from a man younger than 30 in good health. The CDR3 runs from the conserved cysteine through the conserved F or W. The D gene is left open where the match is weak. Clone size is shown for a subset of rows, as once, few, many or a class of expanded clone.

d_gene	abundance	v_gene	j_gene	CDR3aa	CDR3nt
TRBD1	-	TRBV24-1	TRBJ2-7	CATSGTGGNEQYF	TGTGCCACCAGTGGGACAGGGGGCAACGAGCAGTACTTC
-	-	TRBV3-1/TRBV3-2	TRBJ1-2	CASQALGGNNYGYTF	TGTGCCAGCCAGGCCCTCGGCGGGAATAACTATGGCTACACCTTC
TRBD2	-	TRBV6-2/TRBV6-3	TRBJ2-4	CASSNSQGTSGGTKNIQYF	TGTGCCAGCAGTAACTCACAAGGGACTAGCGGGGGGACCAAAAACATTCAGTACTTC
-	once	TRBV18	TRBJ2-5	CASSRGSRGETQYF	TGTGCCAGCTCACGGGGGAGTCGTGGGGAGACCCAGTACTTC
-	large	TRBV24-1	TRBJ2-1	CATRGRGEQYNEQFF	TGTGCCACCAGAGGGCGCGGGGAGCAGTACAATGAGCAGTTCTTC
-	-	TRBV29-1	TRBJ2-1	CSSSEAPHEQFF	TGCAGCTCATCTGAGGCTCCCCATGAGCAGTTCTTC
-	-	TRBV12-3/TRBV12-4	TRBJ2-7	CASSSVTSYEQYF	TGTGCCAGCAGTTCCGTTACTAGCTACGAGCAGTACTTC
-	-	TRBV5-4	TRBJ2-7	CASSSSVMENEQYF	TGTGCCAGCAGCTCGTCAGTGATGGAAAACGAGCAGTACTTC
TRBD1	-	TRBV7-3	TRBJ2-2	CASSFLQGFSKDTGELFF	TGTGCCAGCAGCTTCCTACAGGGGTTCAGTAAGGACACCGGGGAGCTGTTTTTT
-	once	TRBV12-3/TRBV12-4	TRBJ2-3	CASSLFITDTQYF	TGTGCCAGCAGTTTATTTATCACAGATACGCAGTATTTT
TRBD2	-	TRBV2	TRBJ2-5	CASSEASGAQTQYF	TGTGCCAGCAGTGAAGCTAGCGGGGCCCAGACCCAGTACTTC
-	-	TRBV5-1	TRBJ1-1	CASSLGGRYTEAFF	TGCGCCAGCAGCTTGGGGGGGCGGTACACTGAAGCTTTCTTT
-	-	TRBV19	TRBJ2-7	CASGHNYEQYF	TGTGCCAGTGGGCACAACTACGAGCAGTACTTC
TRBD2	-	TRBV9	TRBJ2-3	CASTPTSGTSVDTQYF	TGTGCCAGCACCCCGACTAGCGGTACTTCGGTAGATACGCAGTATTTT
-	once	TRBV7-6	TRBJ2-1	CASSLALGGASYNEQFF	TGTGCCAGCAGCTTAGCGCTCGGGGGAGCGAGCTACAATGAGCAGTTCTTC
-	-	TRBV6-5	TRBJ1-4	CASSYLGRPSNEKLFF	TGTGCCAGCAGTTACCTCGGACGGCCGTCAAATGAAAAACTGTTTTTT
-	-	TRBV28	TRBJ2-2	CASSLRPHQGPADTGELFF	TGTGCCAGCAGTTTACGCCCCCATCAGGGGCCTGCGGACACCGGGGAGCTGTTTTTT
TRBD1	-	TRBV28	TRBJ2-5	CASRVGGSSKTQYF	TGTGCCAGCAGGGTAGGGGGCTCCTCGAAGACCCAGTACTTC
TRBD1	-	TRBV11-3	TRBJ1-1	CASRGTGKYF	TGTGCCAGCAGGGGGACAGGGAAGTACTTT
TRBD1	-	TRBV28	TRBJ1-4	CASSLRGQDNEKLFF	TGTGCCAGCAGTTTACGGGGACAGGATAATGAAAAACTGTTTTTT
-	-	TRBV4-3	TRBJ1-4	CASSQDQQGGEKLFF	TGCGCCAGCAGCCAAGATCAACAGGGCGGGGAAAAACTGTTTTTT
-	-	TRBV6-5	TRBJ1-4	CASSTPDNEKLFF	TGTGCCAGTTCGACACCGGATAATGAAAAACTGTTTTTT
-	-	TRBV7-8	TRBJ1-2	CASRPDPDGYGYTF	TGTGCCAGCAGACCAGACCCCGACGGCTATGGCTACACCTTC
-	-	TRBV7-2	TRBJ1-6	CASSLHGGDNSPLHF	TGTGCCAGCAGCTTGCATGGGGGGGACAATTCACCCCTCCACTTT